The present entry profiles one T cell receptor (beta chain) with its context. This sample is drawn from a study of blood T cell repertoires in COVID-19. About the study: Some COVID-19 samples were acute and others convalescent; all came from the United States, Italy and Spain. PBMCs, B-cell-depleted T cells, or T cells were the source of the cDNA or gDNA that made up the material.

CDR1 SQVTM and CDR2 ANQGSEA come from the germline V gene. The CDR3 has 14 residues. J lost 0 bases, V lost 6 bases, and 6 bases had no gene match. Participants spanned ages about 18 to 100 years and resided in 20 to 30 US areas. Two consecutive negative NP/OP PCR tests, clearance, or resolved symptoms defined Cohort 3 recovery. TCRdb keeps only in-frame clones here, not all; method: immunoSEQ multiplex PCR. The sample lists around 300,000 clones; 88% were seen once. The sequenced sample was PBMCs or T cells enriched from blood (not recorded which). The receptor's source is a woman between 45 and 65 years old who had recovered from COVID-19. The chain couples TRBV29-1 to TRBJ1-2; 8 bases fit TRBD1. The CDR3 spells CSVTGATTNYGYTF. DNA for the CDR3: TGCAGCGTGACAGGGGCCACCACTAACTATGGCTACACCTTC.